Following are 26 T cell receptor beta chains from one sample sequenced in a study of cytomegalovirus exposure and HLA in healthy donors. PCR employed 60 Vbeta and 13 Jbeta primers. TCRdb's copy holds only in-frame clones and misses some; the assay was immunoSEQ multiplex PCR. In the table there are about 160,000 clones, roughly 84% of which are singletons. Sequencing used PBMCs. The receptors were gathered from a middle-aged man in good health and CMV-seropositive.

This chain links TRBV7-2 with TRBJ1-1, with 11 bases that match TRBD1. Germline V gene sequence: CDR1 SGHTA, CDR2 FQGNSA. Trimming cost V 5 bases and J 10 bases; bases outside gene matches: 6. The CDR3 has 13 residues. The CDR3 is CASSPDRGRGAFF. The CDR3 DNA follows: TGTGCCAGCAGCCCGGACAGGGGGCGCGGAGCTTTCTTT. Supplemented by reference TRBV7-2 and TRBJ1-1, the full variable domain reads GAGVSQSPSNKVTEKGKDVELRCDPISGHTALYWYRQSLGQGLEFLIYFQGNSAPDKSGLPSDRFSAERTGGSVSTLTIQRTQQEDSAVYLCASSPDRGRGAFFGQGTRLTVV.

The chain carries TRBV6-5 and TRBJ1-1, with D perhaps matching TRBD1 (6 bases). CDR3 length: 14 amino acids. Germline CDR1 reads MNHEY; CDR2 reads SVGAGI. V lost 7 bases and J lost 1, with 13 bases in between. The CDR3 spells CASNTGTSNTEAFF. CDR3 in DNA: TGTGCCAGCAATACCGGGACATCGAACACTGAAGCTTTCTTT.

V is TRBV28 and J is TRBJ1-2, with D possibly TRBD1 on 5 matching bases. This CDR3 has 12 amino acids. Germline values: CDR1 MDHEN, CDR2 SYDVKM. Trimming shortened V by 6 bases and J by 8 bases, and 13 bases separated the two germline ends. The CDR3 loop is CASSNQGGGYTF. The CDR3 DNA sequence: TGTGCCAGCAGCAACCAGGGTGGAGGCTACACCTTC.

This clone was counted between two and nine times. The V gene is TRBV6-6, the J gene TRBJ2-1, with 10 bases matching TRBD2. CDR3 length: 15 residues. The V gene end was trimmed by 5 bases and the J gene end by 9 bases; junction bases not matched to a gene: 10. Germline loops: CDR1 MNHNY, CDR2 SVGAGI (reference sequence). The CDR3 sequence is CASSDQREGRVEQFF. CDR3 nucleotide sequence: TGTGCCAGCAGTGACCAGCGGGAGGGCCGGGTTGAGCAGTTCTTC.

J is TRBJ2-5 and V is TRBV7-6, with 9 bases lining up with TRBD2. CDR1 SGHVS and CDR2 FNYEAQ come from the germline V gene. V trimming: 7 bases; J trimming: 5 bases; junction bases outside the gene matches: 14. This CDR3 is 16 amino acids long. The CDR3 sequence: CASTPGNSGGWETQYF. The CDR3 DNA reads as TGTGCCAGCACCCCAGGAAATAGCGGGGGCTGGGAGACCCAGTACTTC.

The J gene is TRBJ2-3, the V gene TRBV4-2; tentative D call: TRBD2 (6 bases). The CDR3 has 14 amino acids. The V gene lost 0 bases and the J gene lost 5 bases, with 9 bases spanning the gap. The germline V gene has CDR1 LGHNA and CDR2 YNFKEQ. In nucleotides, the CDR3 is TGTGCCAGCAGCCAAGAACTAGCCGGAGATACGCAGTATTTT. It encodes CASSQELAGDTQYF.

The CDR3 loop reads CAWSVGGRAGGTQYF. The CDR3 nucleotides read TGTGCCTGGAGTGTAGGCGGGAGGGCCGGGGGGACCCAGTACTTC. The rearrangement joins TRBV30 to TRBJ2-5; TRBD2 matches 9 bases. Germline trimming cut 0 bases from V and 7 bases from J; bases unmatched to any gene: 9. The V gene's germline CDR1 is GTSNPN and CDR2 SVGIG (reference sequence). This CDR3 has 15 amino acids.

This clone appeared a few times. The chain uses TRBV5-6 and TRBJ1-1; 10 bases are shared with TRBD1. Germline assignment: CDR1 SGHDT and CDR2 YYEEEE. CDR3 length: 16 amino acids. With V trimmed by 4 bases and J by 1 base, 7 bases remained unmatched. The CDR3 protein is CASSPGTGASNTEAFF. The CDR3 DNA reads as TGTGCCAGCAGCCCGGGGACAGGGGCCTCGAACACTGAAGCTTTCTTT.

This sequence joins TRBV9 and TRBJ1-1; D not resolved. Trimming took off 4 bases at V and 2 bases at J, with 12 bases between the two ends. Germline CDR1 and CDR2: SGDLS and YYNGEE. The CDR3 sequence is 14 residues long. CDR3 in DNA: TGTGCCAGCAGCCCGCGTCGGGTAAACACTGAAGCTTTCTTT. This codes for CASSPRRVNTEAFF. The whole variable domain, filled in from reference TRBV9 and TRBJ1-1, reads DSGVTQTPKHLITATGQRVTLRCSPRSGDLSVYWYQQSLDQGLQFLIQYYNGEERAKGNILERFSAQQFPDLHSELNLSSLELGDSALYFCASSPRRVNTEAFFGQGTRLTVV.

The sample holds a few counts of this clone. The rearrangement joins TRBV7-9 to TRBJ2-3, with 7 bases fitting TRBD1. CDR3 length: 16 residues. V was clipped by 5 bases and J by 1 base; unmatched bases: 9. Germline-derived CDR1 and CDR2 are SEHNR and FQNEAQ (reference sequence). DNA for the CDR3: TGTGCCAGCAGCCGCCGCTGGGACAGCCGCACAGATACGCAGTATTTT. Protein: CASSRRWDSRTDTQYF.

This rearrangement joins TRBV29-1 to TRBJ2-3, with D possibly TRBD1 on 7 matching bases. This CDR3 has 13 residues. V gave up 1 base and J gave up 7 bases, with 12 bases separating them. Germline loops: CDR1 SQVTM, CDR2 ANQGSEA. CDR3 coding DNA: TGCAGCGTTGAAGGCGGGACAGCCTATACGCAGTATTTT. Translating it yields CSVEGGTAYTQYF.

The chain is built from TRBV7-2 and TRBJ2-1; tentative D call: TRBD1 (5 bases). Trimming pared 5 bases from V and 15 bases from J, leaving 20 bases between. CDR1 is SGHTA, CDR2 FQGNSA, per germline. The CDR3 runs 13 residues. CDR3 nucleotide sequence: TGTGCCAGCAGCGTGGGCCTTACGATGGGGCTGTTCTTC. Protein sequence: CASSVGLTMGLFF.

This clone was detected once. The sample carries other DNA sequences with the same CDR3. This rearrangement joins TRBV9 to TRBJ2-3; 10 bases map to TRBD2. Germline loops: CDR1 SGDLS, CDR2 YYNGEE. V trimming: 0 bases; J trimming: 1 base; junction bases outside the gene matches: 2. The CDR3 consists of 16 residues. The CDR3, as DNA: TGTGCCAGCAGCGTAGAGCTAGCGGGGGGCACAGATACGCAGTATTTT. Translated, it gives CASSVELAGGTDTQYF.

The chain links TRBV5-1 to TRBJ1-2; possible D gene TRBD1, 6 bases. Germline CDR1 and CDR2: SGHRS and YFSETQ. The CDR3 has 15 residues. Trimming removed 4 bases from V and 4 bases from J, with 17 bases in between. CDR3 loop: CASSPKRGAGYGYTF. In DNA, the CDR3 is TGCGCCAGCAGCCCGAAGCGGGGGGCAGGCTATGGCTACACCTTC. The whole variable domain, filled in from reference TRBV5-1 and TRBJ1-2, reads KAGVTQTPRYLIKTRGQQVTLSCSPISGHRSVSWYQQTPGQGLQFLFEYFSETQRNKGNFPGRFSGRQFSNSRSEMNVSTLELGDSALYLCASSPKRGAGYGYTFGSGTRLTVV.

This chain joins TRBV18 and TRBJ1-1; D gene unclear. Germline V lookup: CDR1 KGHSH, CDR2 LQKENI. V was clipped by 3 bases and J by 0 bases, with 11 bases between them. The CDR3 totals 15 residues. In DNA, the CDR3 is TGTGCCAGCTCACCGACAACCGTGTTGAACACTGAAGCTTTCTTT. Its translation is CASSPTTVLNTEAFF.

J is TRBJ2-1 and V is TRBV5-4, with TRBD2 matching 9 bases. The germline gives CDR1 SGHNT, CDR2 YYREEE (reference sequence). This CDR3 has 16 amino acids. V shed 0 bases and J 5 bases; nucleotides not matched to a gene: 6. The CDR3 loop is CASSLGGSSGNNEQFF. Written as DNA, the CDR3 is TGTGCCAGCAGCTTGGGTGGGTCTAGCGGGAACAATGAGCAGTTCTTC.

This clone is a singleton in its sample. The chain uses TRBV28 and TRBJ2-3; D possibly corresponds to TRBD2 (6 bases). This CDR3 is 13 amino acids long. Germline CDR1 reads MDHEN; CDR2 reads SYDVKM. Trimming pared 4 bases from V and 7 bases from J, leaving 12 bases between. The CDR3 loop is CASSSPGVNTQYF. CDR3 sequence (DNA): TGTGCCAGCAGTTCGCCGGGGGTGAATACGCAGTATTTT.

The chain's CDR3 is CASSAYRDRGSPLHF. Written as DNA, the CDR3 is TGTGCCAGCAGCGCCTACCGGGACAGGGGATCACCCCTCCACTTT. V and J are TRBV9 and TRBJ1-6; 10 bases map to TRBD1. In germline, CDR1 is SGDLS, CDR2 YYNGEE. V dropped 3 bases and J dropped 10; count of bases not matched to a gene: 7. This CDR3 has 15 residues.

The chain links TRBV5-6 to TRBJ1-2; D is perhaps TRBD1 (6 bases). This CDR3 comprises 14 residues. The V end was cut by 6 bases, the J end by 4 bases, with 16 bases between. Per the germline V gene, CDR1 is SGHDT and CDR2 is YYEEEE. The CDR3 nucleotides read TGTGCCAGCATCATATGGACAGAAGGCTATGGCTACACCTTC. Residues: CASIIWTEGYGYTF.

This clone was seen a few times. V gene TRBV19 combines with J gene TRBJ2-3, with 8 bases fitting TRBD2. This CDR3 region has 16 residues. The trim removed 6 bases at V and 2 bases at J, leaving 10 bases unmatched. Looked up from germline, CDR1 is LNHDA and CDR2 is SQIVND (reference sequence). CDR3: CASSRGGPFNTDTQYF. DNA for the CDR3: TGTGCCAGTAGCCGGGGGGGTCCTTTTAACACAGATACGCAGTATTTT.

The V gene is TRBV5-1, the J gene TRBJ2-7, with 8 bases lining up with TRBD1. The CDR3 contains 14 residues. V trimming: 6 bases; J trimming: 1 base; junction bases outside the gene matches: 6. Germline loops: CDR1 SGHRS, CDR2 YFSETQ. The CDR3 reads CASKGQGKSYEQYF. The CDR3 nucleotides read TGCGCCAGCAAAGGACAGGGTAAGTCCTACGAGCAGTACTTC.

V and J are TRBV27 and TRBJ1-2; 8 positions match TRBD1. The CDR3 contains 16 residues. J was trimmed by 0 bases and V by 3 bases; bases with no gene match: 6. The germline CDR1 and CDR2 sequences are MNHEY and SMNVEV (reference sequence). CDR3 protein: CASSFRQGSSNYGYTF. The CDR3 bases are TGTGCCAGCAGTTTCCGACAGGGGTCTTCTAACTATGGCTACACCTTC.

This sequence joins TRBV5-4 and TRBJ2-7, with 7 bases fitting TRBD1. This CDR3 is 13 amino acids long. The V and J ends lost 2 bases and 6 bases, in that order; junction bases with no gene match: 5. The germline V gene has CDR1 SGHNT and CDR2 YYREEE (reference sequence). The CDR3 spells CASSLPTGVEQYF. Written as DNA, the CDR3 is TGTGCCAGCAGCTTACCCACAGGGGTCGAGCAGTACTTC.

CDR3 residues: CASAGTNNQPQHF. Written as DNA, the CDR3 is TGTGCCAGCGCCGGGACAAACAATCAGCCCCAGCATTTT. The rearrangement uses TRBV18 and TRBJ1-5; the D gene is possibly TRBD1 (6 bases). CDR1 is KGHSH, CDR2 LQKENI, per germline. V lost 8 bases, J lost 3 bases, and 11 bases lay in between. This CDR3 comprises 13 residues.

This clone was detected only a few times. V and J are TRBV25-1 and TRBJ1-1, with D possibly TRBD1 on 5 matching bases. Per germline, CDR1 MGHDK and CDR2 SYGVNS. The CDR3 spans 15 residues. V was pared by 7 bases and J by 0 bases, with 15 bases between. In DNA form, the CDR3 reads TGTGCCAGCACCCCCCGGGGGGGGATGAACACTGAAGCTTTCTTT. Amino acid sequence: CASTPRGGMNTEAFF.

This sequence joins TRBV9 and TRBJ1-3; D call uncertain. The V gene's germline CDR1 is SGDLS and CDR2 YYNGEE. The ends were cut back, 3 bases at V and 0 bases at J, with 13 bases in the middle. This CDR3 spans 16 amino acids. DNA of the CDR3: TGTGCCAGCAGCGGCGGCAGCGTATACTCTGGAAACACCATATATTTT. Amino acids: CASSGGSVYSGNTIYF.